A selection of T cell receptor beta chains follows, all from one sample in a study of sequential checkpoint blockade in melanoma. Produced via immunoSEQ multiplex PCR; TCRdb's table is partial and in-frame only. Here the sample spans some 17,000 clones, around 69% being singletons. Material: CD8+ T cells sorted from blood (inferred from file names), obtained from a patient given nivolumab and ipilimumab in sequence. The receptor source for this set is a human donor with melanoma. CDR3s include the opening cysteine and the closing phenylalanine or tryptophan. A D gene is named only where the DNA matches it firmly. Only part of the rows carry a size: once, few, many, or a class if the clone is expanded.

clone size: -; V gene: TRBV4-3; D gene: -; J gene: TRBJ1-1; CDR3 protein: CASSQGTGRKITEAFF; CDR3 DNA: TGCGCCAGCAGCCAAGGGACTGGACGGAAGATCACTGAAGCTTTCTTT
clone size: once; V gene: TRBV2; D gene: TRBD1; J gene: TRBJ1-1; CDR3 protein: CASSYSGTGLNTEAFF; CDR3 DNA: TGTGCCAGCAGTTACTCCGGGACAGGGCTAAACACTGAAGCTTTCTTT
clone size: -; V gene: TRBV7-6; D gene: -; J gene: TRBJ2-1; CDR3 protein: CASSLGFSEQFF; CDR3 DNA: TGTGCCAGCAGCTTAGGATTCAGTGAGCAGTTCTTC
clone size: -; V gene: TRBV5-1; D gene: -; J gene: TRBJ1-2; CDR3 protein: CASSLSGSYYGYTF; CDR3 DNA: TGCGCCAGCAGCTTGTCGGGGAGCTACTATGGCTACACCTTC
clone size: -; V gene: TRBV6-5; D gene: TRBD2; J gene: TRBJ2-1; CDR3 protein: CASSLTSGGYNEQFF; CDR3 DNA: TGTGCCAGCAGTCTGACTAGCGGGGGTTACAATGAGCAGTTCTTC
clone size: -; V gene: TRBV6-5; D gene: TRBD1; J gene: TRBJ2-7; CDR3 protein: CASGETGTSYEQYF; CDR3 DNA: TGTGCCAGCGGGGAGACAGGGACCTCCTACGAGCAGTACTTC
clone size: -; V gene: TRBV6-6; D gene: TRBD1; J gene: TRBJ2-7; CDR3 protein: CASGQGYEQYF; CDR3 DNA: TGTGCCAGCGGACAGGGCTACGAGCAGTACTTC
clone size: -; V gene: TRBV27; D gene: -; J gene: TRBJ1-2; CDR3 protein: CASRGPAGYGYTF; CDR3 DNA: TGTGCCAGCAGGGGACCGGCGGGATATGGCTACACCTTC
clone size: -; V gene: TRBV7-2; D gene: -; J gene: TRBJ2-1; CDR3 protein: CASSLAGASSYNEQFF; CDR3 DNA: TGTGCCAGCAGCTTAGCGGGGGCTAGCTCCTACAATGAGCAGTTCTTC
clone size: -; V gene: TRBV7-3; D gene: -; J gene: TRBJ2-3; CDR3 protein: CASSFGVPPDTQYF; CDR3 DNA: TGTGCCAGCAGCTTCGGGGTACCCCCGGATACGCAGTATTTT
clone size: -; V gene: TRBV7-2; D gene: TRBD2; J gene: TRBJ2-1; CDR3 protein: CASSFGSGAYNEQFF; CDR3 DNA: TGTGCCAGCAGCTTTGGTAGCGGGGCATACAATGAGCAGTTCTTC
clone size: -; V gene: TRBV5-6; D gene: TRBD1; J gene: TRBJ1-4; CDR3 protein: CASSSGTATNEKLFF; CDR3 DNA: TGTGCCAGCAGCTCCGGGACAGCAACTAATGAAAAACTGTTTTTT
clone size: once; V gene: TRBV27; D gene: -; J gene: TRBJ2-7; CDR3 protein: CASSFSGGASYEQYF; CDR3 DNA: TGTGCCAGCAGTTTTTCTGGAGGGGCCAGCTACGAGCAGTACTTC
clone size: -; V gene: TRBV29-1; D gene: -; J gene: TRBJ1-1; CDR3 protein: CSVGGGVTEAFF; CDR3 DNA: TGCAGCGTGGGAGGGGGGGTCACTGAAGCTTTCTTT
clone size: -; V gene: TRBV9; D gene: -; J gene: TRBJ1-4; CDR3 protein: CASSVEAQGWEKLFF; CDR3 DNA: TGTGCCAGCAGCGTAGAAGCACAGGGTTGGGAAAAACTGTTTTTT
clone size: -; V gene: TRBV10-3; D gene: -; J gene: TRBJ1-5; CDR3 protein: CAISESWGGNQPQHF; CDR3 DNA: TGTGCCATCAGTGAGTCGTGGGGGGGCAATCAGCCCCAGCATTTT
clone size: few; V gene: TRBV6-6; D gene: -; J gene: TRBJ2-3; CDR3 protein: CASSYSRQGYTDTQYF; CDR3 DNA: TGTGCCAGCAGTTACTCGAGGCAGGGGTACACAGATACGCAGTATTTT
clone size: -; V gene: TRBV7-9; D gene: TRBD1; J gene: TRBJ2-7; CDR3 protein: CASSRGSGQGTYEQYF; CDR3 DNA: TGTGCCAGCAGCCGGGGGTCGGGACAGGGGACCTACGAGCAGTACTTC
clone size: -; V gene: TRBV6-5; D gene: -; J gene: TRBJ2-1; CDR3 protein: CASDRRQWDNEQFF; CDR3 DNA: TGTGCCAGCGACCGGCGGCAGTGGGACAATGAGCAGTTCTTC
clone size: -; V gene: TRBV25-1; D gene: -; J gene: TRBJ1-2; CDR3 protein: CASLSANYGYTF; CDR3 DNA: TGTGCCAGCCTTTCAGCTAACTATGGCTACACCTTC
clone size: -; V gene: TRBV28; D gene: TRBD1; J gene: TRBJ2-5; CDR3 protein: CASRTGTGVGAETQYF; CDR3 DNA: TGTGCCAGCAGGACCGGGACAGGGGTAGGCGCCGAGACCCAGTACTTC
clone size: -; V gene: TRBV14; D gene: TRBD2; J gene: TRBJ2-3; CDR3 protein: CASSWGLAVTVYSTDTQYF; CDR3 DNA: TGTGCCAGCAGCTGGGGACTAGCGGTTACAGTCTATAGCACAGATACGCAGTATTTT
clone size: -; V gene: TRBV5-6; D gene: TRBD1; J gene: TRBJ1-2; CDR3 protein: CASSYGQGIIYTF; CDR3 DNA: TGTGCCAGCAGCTATGGACAGGGTATTATCTACACCTTC
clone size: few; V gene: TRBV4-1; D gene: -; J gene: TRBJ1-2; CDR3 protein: CASSQDGRAVSNGYTF; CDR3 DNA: TGCGCCAGCAGCCAAGATGGCCGTGCGGTCTCGAATGGCTACACCTTC
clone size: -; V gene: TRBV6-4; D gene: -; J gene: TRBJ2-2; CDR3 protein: CASSDSVQGSSGELFF; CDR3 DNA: TGTGCCAGCAGTGACTCCGTTCAGGGGTCCTCCGGGGAGCTGTTTTTT
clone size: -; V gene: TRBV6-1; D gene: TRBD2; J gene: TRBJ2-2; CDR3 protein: CASSWTSGGTGELFF; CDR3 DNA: TGTGCCAGCAGCTGGACTAGCGGGGGGACCGGGGAGCTGTTTTTT
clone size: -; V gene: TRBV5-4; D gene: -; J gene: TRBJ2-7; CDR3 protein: CASSLGRTEVSYEQYF; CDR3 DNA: TGTGCCAGCAGCTTGGGTAGGACAGAGGTCTCCTACGAGCAGTACTTC
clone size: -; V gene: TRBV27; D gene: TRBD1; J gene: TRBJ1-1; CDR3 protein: CASQPPDRGVEAFF; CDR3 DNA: TGTGCCAGTCAACCTCCAGACAGGGGCGTTGAAGCTTTCTTT
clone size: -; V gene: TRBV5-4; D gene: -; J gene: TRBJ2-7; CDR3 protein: CASSSDISYEQYF; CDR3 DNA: TGTGCCAGCAGCTCAGACATCTCCTACGAGCAGTACTTC
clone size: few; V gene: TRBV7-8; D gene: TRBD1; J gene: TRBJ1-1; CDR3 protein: CASSEESGTGGASTEAFF; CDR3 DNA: TGTGCCAGCAGCGAAGAATCCGGGACAGGGGGCGCCAGCACTGAAGCTTTCTTT
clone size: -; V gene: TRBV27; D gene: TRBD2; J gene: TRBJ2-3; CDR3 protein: CASSSSGGATTDTQYF; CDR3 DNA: TGTGCCAGCAGTTCTAGCGGGGGGGCCACAACAGATACGCAGTATTTT
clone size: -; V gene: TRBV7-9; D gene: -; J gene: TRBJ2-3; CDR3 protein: CASNLQGRQFPGTDTQYF; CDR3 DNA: TGTGCCAGCAATCTACAGGGGAGGCAATTCCCCGGCACAGATACGCAGTATTTT
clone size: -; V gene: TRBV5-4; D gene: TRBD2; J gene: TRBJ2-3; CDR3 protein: CASSLEGGGLGKNTQYF; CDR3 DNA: TGTGCCAGCAGCTTGGAAGGCGGGGGACTGGGGAAGAATACGCAGTATTTT
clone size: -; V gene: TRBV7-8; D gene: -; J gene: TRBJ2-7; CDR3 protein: CASSLAGDSAEQYF; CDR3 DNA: TGTGCCAGCAGCTTAGCAGGAGACAGCGCCGAGCAGTACTTC
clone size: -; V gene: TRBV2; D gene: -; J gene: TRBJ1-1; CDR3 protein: CASSAPGGNTEAFF; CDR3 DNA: TGTGCCAGCAGTGCCCCGGGGGGGAACACTGAAGCTTTCTTT
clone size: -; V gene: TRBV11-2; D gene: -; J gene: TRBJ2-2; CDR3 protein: CASTGGVNTGELFF; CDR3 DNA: TGTGCCAGCACCGGAGGGGTAAACACCGGGGAGCTGTTTTTT
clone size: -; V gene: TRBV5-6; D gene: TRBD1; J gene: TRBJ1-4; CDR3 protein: CASSPSFRGFEKLFF; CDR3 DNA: TGTGCCAGCAGCCCCTCGTTCAGGGGGTTTGAAAAACTGTTTTTT
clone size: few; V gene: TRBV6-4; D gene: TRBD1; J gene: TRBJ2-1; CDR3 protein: CASSETGGSYNEQFF; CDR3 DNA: TGTGCCAGCAGTGAGACAGGGGGCTCCTACAATGAGCAGTTCTTC
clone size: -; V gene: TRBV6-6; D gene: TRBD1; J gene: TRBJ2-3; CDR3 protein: CASTEDRGWDTQYF; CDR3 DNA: TGTGCCAGCACTGAGGACAGGGGGTGGGATACGCAGTATTTT
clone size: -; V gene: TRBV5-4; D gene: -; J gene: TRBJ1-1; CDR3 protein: CASSVRGPTEAFF; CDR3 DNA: TGTGCCAGCTCGGTTAGGGGCCCCACTGAAGCTTTCTTT
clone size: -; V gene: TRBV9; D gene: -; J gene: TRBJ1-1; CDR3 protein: CASSASDTEAFF; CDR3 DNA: TGTGCCAGCAGCGCTTCTGACACTGAAGCTTTCTTT
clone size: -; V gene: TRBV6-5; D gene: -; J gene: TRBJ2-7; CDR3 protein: CASSGDSYYEQYF; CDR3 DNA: TGTGCCAGCTCGGGGGACAGCTACTACGAGCAGTACTTC
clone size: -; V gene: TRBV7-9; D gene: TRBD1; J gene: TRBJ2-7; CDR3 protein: CASSSKGAWEQYF; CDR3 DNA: TGTGCCAGCAGCTCAAAGGGGGCGTGGGAGCAGTACTTC
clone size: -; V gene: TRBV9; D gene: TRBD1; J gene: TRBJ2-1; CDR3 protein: CASSEGAKQFF; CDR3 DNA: TGTGCCAGCAGCGAGGGGGCCAAGCAGTTCTTC
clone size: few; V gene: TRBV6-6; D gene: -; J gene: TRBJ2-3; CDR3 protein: CASSYPDTQYF; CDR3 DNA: TGTGCCAGCAGTTACCCTGATACGCAGTATTTT
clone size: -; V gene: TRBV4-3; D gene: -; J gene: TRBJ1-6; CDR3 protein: CASSQETAGDPLYNSPLHF; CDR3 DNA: TGCGCCAGCAGCCAAGAGACAGCAGGGGACCCTCTCTATAATTCACCCCTCCACTTT
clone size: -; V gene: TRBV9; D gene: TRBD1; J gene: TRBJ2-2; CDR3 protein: CASSPTYGTGKTGELFF; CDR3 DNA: TGTGCCAGCAGCCCAACCTATGGGACAGGGAAGACCGGGGAGCTGTTTTTT
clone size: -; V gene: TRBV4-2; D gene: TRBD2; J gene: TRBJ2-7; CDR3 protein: CASSQVVSGVSYEQYF; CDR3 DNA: TGTGCCAGCAGCCAAGTCGTTAGCGGGGTTTCCTACGAGCAGTACTTC
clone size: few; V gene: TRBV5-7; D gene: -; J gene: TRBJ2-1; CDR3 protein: CASSPGGHEQFF; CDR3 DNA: TGTGCCAGCAGCCCGGGGGGCCATGAGCAGTTCTTC
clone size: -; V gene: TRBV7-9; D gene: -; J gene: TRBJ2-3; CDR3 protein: CASRRGGDTQYF; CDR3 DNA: TGTGCCAGCAGGCGGGGTGGGGATACGCAGTATTTT
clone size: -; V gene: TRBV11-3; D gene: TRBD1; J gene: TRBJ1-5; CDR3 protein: CASSFRDRTNQPQHF; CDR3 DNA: TGTGCCAGCAGCTTTAGGGACAGGACTAATCAGCCCCAGCATTTT
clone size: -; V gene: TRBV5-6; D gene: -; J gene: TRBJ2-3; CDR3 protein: CASSLAGSGDTQYF; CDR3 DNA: TGTGCCAGCAGCTTGGCAGGGTCTGGAGATACGCAGTATTTT
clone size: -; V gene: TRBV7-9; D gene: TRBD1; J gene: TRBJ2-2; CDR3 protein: CASSDRVGAGELFF; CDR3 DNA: TGTGCCAGCAGCGACAGGGTTGGAGCCGGGGAGCTGTTTTTT
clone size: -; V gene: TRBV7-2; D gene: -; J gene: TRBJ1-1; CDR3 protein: CASSLATRGTEAFF; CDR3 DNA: TGTGCCAGCAGCTTAGCGACTCGTGGAACTGAAGCTTTCTTT
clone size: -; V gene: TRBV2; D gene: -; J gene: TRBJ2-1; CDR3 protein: CASGIGDNEQFF; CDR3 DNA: TGTGCCAGCGGGATAGGGGACAATGAGCAGTTCTTC
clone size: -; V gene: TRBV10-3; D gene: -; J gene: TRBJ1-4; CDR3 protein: CAISGDKTNEKLFF; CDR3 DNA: TGTGCCATCAGCGGGGACAAAACTAATGAAAAACTGTTTTTT
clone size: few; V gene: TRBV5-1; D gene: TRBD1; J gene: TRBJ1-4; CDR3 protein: CASRGQGNEKLFF; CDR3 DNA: TGCGCCAGCAGGGGACAGGGAAATGAAAAACTGTTTTTT
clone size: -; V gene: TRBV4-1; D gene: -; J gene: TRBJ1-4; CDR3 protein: CASSQATLEKLFF; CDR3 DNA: TGCGCCAGCAGCCAGGCCACGTTAGAAAAACTGTTTTTT
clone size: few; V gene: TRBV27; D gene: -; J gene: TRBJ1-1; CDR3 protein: CASYGGTRNTEAFF; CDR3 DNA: TGTGCCAGCTACGGTGGGACAAGGAACACTGAAGCTTTCTTT
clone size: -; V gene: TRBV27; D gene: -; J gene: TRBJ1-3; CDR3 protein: CASSYGGLIYF; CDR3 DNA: TGTGCCAGCAGTTACGGGGGACTCATATATTTT